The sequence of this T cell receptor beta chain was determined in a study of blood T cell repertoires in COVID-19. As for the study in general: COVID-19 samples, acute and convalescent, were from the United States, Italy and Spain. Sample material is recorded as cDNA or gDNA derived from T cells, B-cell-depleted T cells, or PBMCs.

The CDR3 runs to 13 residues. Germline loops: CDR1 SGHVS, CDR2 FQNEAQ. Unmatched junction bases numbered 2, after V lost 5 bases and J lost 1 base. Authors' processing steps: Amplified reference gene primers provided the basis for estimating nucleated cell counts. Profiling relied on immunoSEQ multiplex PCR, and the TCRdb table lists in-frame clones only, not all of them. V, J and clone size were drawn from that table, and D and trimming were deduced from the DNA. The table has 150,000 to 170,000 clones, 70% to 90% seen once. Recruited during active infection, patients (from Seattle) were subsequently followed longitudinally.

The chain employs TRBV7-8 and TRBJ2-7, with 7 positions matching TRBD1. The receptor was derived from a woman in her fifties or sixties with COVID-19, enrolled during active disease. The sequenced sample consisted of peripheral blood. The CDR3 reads CASSKGQSYEQYF. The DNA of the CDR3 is TGTGCCAGCAGCAAGGGACAGTCCTACGAGCAGTACTTC.